Following are 8 T cell receptor beta chains from one sample sequenced in a study of cytomegalovirus exposure and HLA in healthy donors. The primer mix had 60 Vbeta and 13 Jbeta primers. Generated by immunoSEQ multiplex PCR, the TCRdb table keeps only in-frame clones and is missing some. The data contain more than 150,000 clones, around four fifths of them singletons. Sequencing was done on a sample of PBMCs. The source is a man between 18 and 29 years old in good health and CMV-seronegative.

On this clone: Sequence at one end of the junction differs from germline and may be a read error. Within the sample, other DNA sequences also encode this same CDR3. The chain links TRBV27 to TRBJ1-1; TRBD1 might be the D (6 bases). The germline CDR1 and CDR2 sequences are MNHEY and SMNVEV (reference sequence). The CDR3 has 15 amino acids. CDR3 coding DNA: TGCGCCAGCAGTTTGGCAGGGGCCGGGTACACTGAAGCTTTCTTT. Encoded protein: CASSLAGAGYTEAFF.

The chain uses TRBV7-2 and TRBJ2-1; TRBD1 agrees at 10 bases. V lost 6 bases, J lost 12 bases, and 14 bases stayed unmatched. The CDR3 length is 15 residues. The V gene's germline CDR1 is SGHTA and CDR2 FQGNSA. CDR3 sequence reads: CASRPGTGVFGWQFF. The CDR3 nucleotides are TGTGCCAGCAGGCCTGGGACAGGGGTCTTCGGGTGGCAGTTCTTC. Full variable domain (missing parts from reference TRBV7-2 and TRBJ2-1): GAGVSQSPSNKVTEKGKDVELRCDPISGHTALYWYRQSLGQGLEFLIYFQGNSAPDKSGLPSDRFSAERTGGSVSTLTIQRTQQEDSAVYLCASRPGTGVFGWQFFGPGTRLTVL.

The genes are TRBV6-5 and TRBJ2-5; TRBD1 is a possible D gene (5 bases). CDR1 MNHEY and CDR2 SVGAGI come from the germline V gene. The CDR3 is made up of 13 amino acids. V lost 4 bases, J lost 9 bases, and 15 bases lay in between. As DNA, the CDR3 is TGTGCCAGCAGTTCCCAAGTAGGGGCGGCCCAGTACTTC. Protein: CASSSQVGAAQYF.

The chain couples TRBV4-2 to TRBJ2-4, with D perhaps TRBD1 (5 bases). The CDR3 extends over 14 amino acids. The V and J ends lost 4 bases and 10 bases respectively, with 17 bases between them. The germline V gene has CDR1 LGHNA and CDR2 YNFKEQ. The CDR3 loop is CASSRGLDREIQYF. In nucleotides, the CDR3 is TGTGCCAGCAGCCGTGGGTTAGACAGAGAAATTCAGTACTTC.

The V call is TRBV29-1, the J call TRBJ2-2; 7 bases fit TRBD1. CDR3 length equals 14 residues. V shed 6 bases and J 4 bases; nucleotides not matched to a gene: 8. Germline V gene lookup returns CDR1 SQVTM and CDR2 ANQGSEA. CDR3 sequence reads: CSVTRDRLTGELFF. CDR3 nucleotide sequence: TGCAGCGTCACCCGGGACAGACTCACCGGGGAGCTGTTTTTT.

The chain carries TRBV5-1 and TRBJ2-5, with D tentatively TRBD1 (6 bases). CDR1 SGHRS and CDR2 YFSETQ come from the germline V gene. The ends were cut back, 0 bases at V and 5 bases at J, with 14 bases in the middle. This CDR3 is 15 amino acids long. For the CDR3, the DNA is TGCGCCAGCAGCTTGGTTACAGGGCCTGAGGAGACCCAGTACTTC. Amino acid sequence: CASSLVTGPEETQYF.

The rearrangement joins TRBV2 to TRBJ1-1; D uncertain. The V gene's germline CDR1 is SNHLY and CDR2 FYNNEI. Trimming took 10 bases from V and 0 from J, leaving 9 bases between them. The CDR3 runs to 12 residues. The CDR3 is CATFRVNTEAFF. CDR3 sequence (DNA): TGTGCCACCTTCCGGGTGAACACTGAAGCTTTCTTT.

This clone was picked up a small number of times. The J gene is TRBJ2-7, the V gene TRBV5-4; TRBD1 matches 7 bases. This CDR3 has 14 amino acids. The germline V gene has CDR1 SGHNT and CDR2 YYREEE (reference sequence). The V gene end was trimmed by 2 bases and the J gene end by 1 base; junction bases not matched to a gene: 3. The CDR3 nucleotides read TGTGCCAGCAGCTTACAGGGGAGATCCTACGAGCAGTACTTC. This sequence encodes CASSLQGRSYEQYF.